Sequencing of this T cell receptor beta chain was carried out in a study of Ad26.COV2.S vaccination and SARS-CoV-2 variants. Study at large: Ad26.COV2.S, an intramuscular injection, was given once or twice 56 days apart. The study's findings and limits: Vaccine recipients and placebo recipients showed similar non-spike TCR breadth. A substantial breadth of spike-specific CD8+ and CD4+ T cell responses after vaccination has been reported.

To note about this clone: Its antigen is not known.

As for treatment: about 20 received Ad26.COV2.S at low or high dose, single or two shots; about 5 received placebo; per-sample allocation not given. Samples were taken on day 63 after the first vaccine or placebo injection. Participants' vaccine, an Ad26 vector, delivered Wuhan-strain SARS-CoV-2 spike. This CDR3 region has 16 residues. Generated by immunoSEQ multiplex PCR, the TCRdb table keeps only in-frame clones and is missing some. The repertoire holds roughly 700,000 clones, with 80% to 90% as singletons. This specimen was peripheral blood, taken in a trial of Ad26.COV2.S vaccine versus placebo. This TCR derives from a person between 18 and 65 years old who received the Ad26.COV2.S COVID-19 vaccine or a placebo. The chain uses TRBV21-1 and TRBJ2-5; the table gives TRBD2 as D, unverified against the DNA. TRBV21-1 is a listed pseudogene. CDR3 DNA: TGTGCCAGCAGCAACTGTCTACTAGCGGGAGTGGAGACCCAGTACTTC. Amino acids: CASSNCLLAGVETQYF.